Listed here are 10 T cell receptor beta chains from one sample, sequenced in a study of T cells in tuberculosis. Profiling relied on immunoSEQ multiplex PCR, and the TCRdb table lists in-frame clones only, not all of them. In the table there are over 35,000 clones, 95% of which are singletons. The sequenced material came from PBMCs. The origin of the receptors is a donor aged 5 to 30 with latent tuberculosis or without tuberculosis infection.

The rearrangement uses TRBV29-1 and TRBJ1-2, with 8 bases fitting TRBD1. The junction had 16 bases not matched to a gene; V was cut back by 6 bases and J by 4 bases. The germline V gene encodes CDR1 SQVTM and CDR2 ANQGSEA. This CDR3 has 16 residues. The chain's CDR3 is CSVLWGTGTGSYGYTF. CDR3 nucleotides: TGCAGCGTCCTTTGGGGCACCGGGACAGGATCCTATGGCTACACCTTC.

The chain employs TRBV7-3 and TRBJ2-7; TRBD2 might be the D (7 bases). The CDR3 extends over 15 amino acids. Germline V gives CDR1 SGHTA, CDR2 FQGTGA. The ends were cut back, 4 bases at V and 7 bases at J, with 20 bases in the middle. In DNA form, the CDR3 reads TGTGCCAGCAGCTCATGGGGGGGACAAGAGTATGAGCAGTACTTC. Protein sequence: CASSSWGGQEYEQYF.

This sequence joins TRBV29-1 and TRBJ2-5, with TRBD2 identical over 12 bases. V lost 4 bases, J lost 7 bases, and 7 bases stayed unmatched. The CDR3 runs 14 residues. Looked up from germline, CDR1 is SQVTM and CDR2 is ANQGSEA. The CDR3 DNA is TGCAGCGTTGGCGCTAGCGGGGGGGCCGCGACCCAGTACTTC. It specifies CSVGASGGAATQYF.

The CDR3 region is CASNPDSLETQYF. CDR3 nucleotide sequence: TGCGCCAGCAACCCGGACAGTTTAGAGACCCAGTACTTC. The chain uses TRBV5-1 and TRBJ2-5, with D perhaps matching TRBD1 (6 bases). V lost 6 bases and J 4 bases, leaving 13 bases between the germline ends. The CDR3 loop spans 13 amino acids. Germline V gene lookup returns CDR1 SGHRS and CDR2 YFSETQ.

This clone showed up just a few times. In nucleotides, the CDR3 is TGTGCCAGCAGCTTATACCAGGGGGCCGGCCTGGGGCCCCAGCATTTT. Amino acids: CASSLYQGAGLGPQHF. The V gene is TRBV7-2, the J gene TRBJ1-5; 8 bases match TRBD1. Germline-derived CDR1 and CDR2 are SGHTA and FQGNSA. Trimming at V came to 2 bases and at J to 9 bases, leaving 12 bases not matched to a gene. The length of the CDR3 is 16 residues.

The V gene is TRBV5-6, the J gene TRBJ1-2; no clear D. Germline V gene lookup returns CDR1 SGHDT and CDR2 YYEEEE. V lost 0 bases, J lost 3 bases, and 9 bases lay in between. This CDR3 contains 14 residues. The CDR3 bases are TGTGCCAGCAGCTTGGGTGTGGAGTACTATGGCTACACCTTC. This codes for CASSLGVEYYGYTF.

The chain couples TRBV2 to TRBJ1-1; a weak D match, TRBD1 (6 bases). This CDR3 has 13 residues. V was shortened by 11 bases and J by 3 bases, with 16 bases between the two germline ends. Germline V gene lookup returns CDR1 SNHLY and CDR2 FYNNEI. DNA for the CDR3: TGTGCCCGGGGGGGGGCTCTGGACACTGAAGCTTTCTTT. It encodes CARGGALDTEAFF.

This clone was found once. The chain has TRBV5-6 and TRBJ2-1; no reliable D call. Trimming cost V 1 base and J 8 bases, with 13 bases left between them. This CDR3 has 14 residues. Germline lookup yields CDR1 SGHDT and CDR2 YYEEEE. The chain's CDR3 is CASSLYSNLDEQFF. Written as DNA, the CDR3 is TGTGCCAGCAGCTTGTATTCCAATTTAGATGAGCAGTTCTTC.

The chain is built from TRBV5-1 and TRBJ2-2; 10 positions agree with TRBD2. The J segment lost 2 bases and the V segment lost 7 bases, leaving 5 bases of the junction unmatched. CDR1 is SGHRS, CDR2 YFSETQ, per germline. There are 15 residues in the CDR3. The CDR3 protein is CASAIAGGNTGELFF. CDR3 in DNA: TGCGCCAGCGCCATAGCGGGGGGTAACACCGGGGAGCTGTTTTTT.

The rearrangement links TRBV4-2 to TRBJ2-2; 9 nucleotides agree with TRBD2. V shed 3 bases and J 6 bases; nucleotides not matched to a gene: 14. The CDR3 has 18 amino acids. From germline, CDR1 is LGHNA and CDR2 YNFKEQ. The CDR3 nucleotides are TGTGCCAGCAGCCAGAGTCCAGGCGGGGGGGCCGAACCCGGGGAGCTGTTTTTT. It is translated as CASSQSPGGGAEPGELFF.